Given below is one T cell receptor (beta chain) in context. Its antigen is as yet unknown. Time point of the sample: newly diagnosed, previously untreated cHL patient sample. Magnetic negative selection was used to purify CD8+ T cells from thawed PBMCs. The entry originates in a study of PD-1 blockade in classical Hodgkin lymphoma. Whole-study findings and limits: Reports indicated that newly diagnosed patients had lower baseline TCR diversity than healthy donors did.

Data came from immunoSEQ multiplex PCR; TCRdb stores just in-frame clones and leaves some out. Of around 5,000 clones listed, 75% to 90% were seen once; the top ten hold approximately 14%. This sequence originates from a human donor with classical Hodgkin lymphoma. The sample was CD8+ T cells from blood.

This CDR3 reads CASSEEDGFTYEQYF. For the CDR3, the DNA is TGTGCCAGCAGCGAGGAGGACGGGTTTACCTACGAGCAGTACTTC. The gene calls are TRBV9 and TRBJ2-7; possibly TRBD2 for D (5 bases). The CDR3 has 15 amino acids. Germline V lookup: CDR1 SGDLS, CDR2 YYNGEE. Trimming pared 3 bases from V and 2 bases from J, leaving 15 bases between.